The 21 T cell receptor beta chains below come from one sample, sequenced in a study of T-cell reconstitution after alpha-beta-depleted transplantation in children. The authors prepared the TCRbeta library with unique molecular identifiers. TCRdb reprocessed the PCR reads with MiXCR, giving one entry per CDR3 protein. The repertoire consists of some 600,000 distinct CDR3 sequences, with over 10% occurring once and the leading ten covering 2% to 2.5%. This sample comprised PBMCs, mostly from graft donor cells, obtained 360 days after TCRalphabeta/CD19-depleted stem cell transplant. Receptors originate from a male patient younger than 18 who had a stem cell transplant for acute myeloid leukemia, so the T cells may come from the graft donor.

This clonotype turned up a few times. V usage is TRBV15 and J usage is TRBJ2-7; D assignment may be TRBD1 or TRBD2 (5 bases each). Trimming pared 2 bases from V and 3 bases from J, leaving 17 bases between. The CDR3 sequence is 16 residues long. Germline V gene data show CDR1 as LNHNV and CDR2 as YYDKDF (reference sequence). In DNA, the CDR3 is TGTGCCACCAGCAGAAGAATAGCGAGAGGGGACTACGAGCAGTACTTC. Amino acid sequence: CATSRRIARGDYEQYF.

Only a few counts were recorded for this clonotype. The chain links TRBV5-1 to TRBJ2-1; 7 bases map to TRBD1. J gave up 5 bases and V 7 bases, and 9 bases lay outside the gene matches. The germline V gene encodes CDR1 SGHRS and CDR2 YFSETQ. CDR3 length equals 14 residues. CDR3 sequence reads: CASETSQGDNEQFF. In nucleotides, the CDR3 is TGCGCCAGCGAGACGTCTCAGGGGGACAATGAGCAGTTCTTC.

This clonotype was recorded many times. This chain uses TRBV20-1 with TRBJ2-2, with D possibly being TRBD2 (5 bases). V lost 6 bases, J lost 5 bases, and 13 bases lay in between. The germline CDR1 and CDR2 sequences are DFQATT and SNEGSKA (reference sequence). The CDR3 has 13 residues. DNA of the CDR3: TGCAGTGCCCAACTAGATGGAACCGGGGAGCTGTTTTTT. Translation: CSAQLDGTGELFF.

This clonotype came up many times. This chain connects TRBV7-9 to TRBJ2-7; 9 positions match TRBD2. Germline V CDR1 and CDR2: SEHNR, FQNEAQ (reference sequence). This CDR3 region has 12 residues. V was pared by 6 bases and J by 13 bases, with 10 bases of the junction left unmatched. CDR3 in amino acids: CASSPFSGRFYF. The CDR3 DNA is TGTGCCAGCAGTCCGTTTAGCGGGAGATTTTACTTC.

There are many counts of this clonotype. The chain carries TRBV29-1 and TRBJ2-5; D is undetermined. The CDR3 consists of 13 residues. V lost 0 bases and J 4 bases, leaving 9 bases between the germline ends. Germline loops: CDR1 SQVTM, CDR2 ANQGSEA. This CDR3 reads CSVEERMAETQYF. CDR3 nucleotides: TGCAGCGTTGAAGAGAGAATGGCAGAGACCCAGTACTTC. Based on the CDR3 plus reference TRBV29-1 and TRBJ2-5, the full variable domain is SAVISQKPSRDICQRGTSLTIQCQVDSQVTMMFWYRQQPGQSLTLIATANQGSEATYESGFVIDKFPISRPNLTFSTLTVSNMSPEDSSIYLCSVEERMAETQYFGPGTRLLVL.

This clonotype turned up a few times. V is TRBV29-1 and J is TRBJ2-2, with D unclear. Germline CDR1 and CDR2: SQVTM and ANQGSEA. The CDR3 sequence is 16 residues long. V was shortened by 4 bases and J by 0 bases, with 15 bases between the two germline ends. CDR3 DNA sequence: TGCAGCGTTGTCCCCAGACTGGGGTCGAACACCGGGGAGCTGTTTTTT. Protein sequence: CSVVPRLGSNTGELFF.

This clonotype turned up a few times. The rearrangement uses TRBV29-1 and TRBJ2-1; 9 bases are a match to TRBD1. Germline CDR1 SQVTM, CDR2 ANQGSEA. The J segment lost 10 bases and the V segment lost 4 bases, leaving 14 bases of the junction unmatched. The CDR3 sequence is 15 residues long. The CDR3 DNA follows: TGCAGCGTTGTGGGACAGGGTACCCCCATGGGAGAGCAGTTCTTC. Protein: CSVVGQGTPMGEQFF.

In nucleotides, the CDR3 is TGTGCCAGCAGCTTAGCAACCTCCGGAGACAGGGGGTCCTACGAGCAGTACTTC. Protein product: CASSLATSGDRGSYEQYF. J is TRBJ2-7 and V is TRBV11-1; 9 bases line up with TRBD1. CDR3 size: 18 residues. CDR1 and CDR2 (germline): SGHAT, FQDESV (reference sequence). Trimming cost V 0 bases and J 1 base; bases outside gene matches: 10.

The chain carries TRBV20-1 and TRBJ2-7; D might be TRBD2 (6 bases). The CDR3 totals 13 residues. From germline, CDR1 is DFQATT and CDR2 SNEGSKA (reference sequence). With 3 bases removed from V and 4 bases from J, the gap between germline ends came to 13 bases. CDR3 bases: TGCAGTGCTAGTTGGGACTCTCCTTACGAGCAGTACTTC. Residues: CSASWDSPYEQYF.

The chain combines TRBV10-3 with TRBJ2-1, with 8 bases identical to TRBD2. Per germline, CDR1 ENHRY and CDR2 SYGVKD. The ends lost 4 bases at V and 6 bases at J; junction bases unmatched: 2. The CDR3 length is 13 residues. CDR3 loop: CAISGGLGNEQFF. CDR3 DNA sequence: TGTGCCATCAGTGGGGGACTAGGCAATGAGCAGTTCTTC.

The chain has TRBV5-1 and TRBJ2-3, with a possible D match to TRBD2 (6 bases). The CDR3 length is 15 residues. Trimming took 1 base from V and 2 from J, leaving 11 bases between them. Germline lookup yields CDR1 SGHRS and CDR2 YFSETQ. The CDR3 here is CASSLTRGNTDTQYF. The CDR3 DNA is TGCGCCAGCAGCTTGACGCGGGGTAACACAGATACGCAGTATTTT.

This rearrangement joins TRBV9 to TRBJ2-1, with 9 positions matching TRBD2. CDR3 length: 17 amino acids. Germline V gives CDR1 SGDLS, CDR2 YYNGEE. Trimming cost V 4 bases and J 0 bases; bases outside gene matches: 8. The CDR3 region is CASSLIAGVSSYNEQFF. The DNA for the CDR3 is TGTGCCAGCAGCCTTATAGCGGGAGTGAGCTCCTACAATGAGCAGTTCTTC.

This clonotype was counted ten times or more. The chain couples TRBV7-2 to TRBJ2-1; D is possibly TRBD2 (6 bases). The CDR3 has 14 amino acids. CDR1 is SGHTA and CDR2 is FQGNSA in the germline V gene. The ends were cut back, 2 bases at V and 4 bases at J, with 9 bases in the middle. The CDR3 DNA is TGTGCCAGCAGCTTAAATAGCGGTTACAATGAGCAGTTCTTC. It yields the protein CASSLNSGYNEQFF.

The rearrangement joins TRBV28 to TRBJ2-5; D unclear. V was cut by 5 bases and J by 3 bases, with 10 bases left in between. The length of the CDR3 is 13 residues. The germline V gene has CDR1 MDHEN and CDR2 SYDVKM. Here the CDR3 DNA reads TGTGCCAGCAGTCCGACAAACAAAGAGACCCAGTACTTC. Amino acid sequence: CASSPTNKETQYF.

This clonotype appeared many times. The rearrangement joins TRBV29-1 to TRBJ2-3; tentative D call: TRBD1 (5 bases). V was cut by 0 bases and J by 4 bases, with 14 bases left in between. The germline V gene encodes CDR1 SQVTM and CDR2 ANQGSEA. The CDR3 runs to 15 residues. The CDR3 nucleotides read TGCAGCGTTGAAGAGCGGCAGGGTTTATCAGATACGCAGTATTTT. As protein: CSVEERQGLSDTQYF.

The chain carries TRBV6-5 and TRBJ1-6; the D is unclear. Trimming cost V 1 base and J 9 bases, with 10 bases left between them. Looked up from germline, CDR1 is MNHEY and CDR2 is SVGAGI. This CDR3 is built from 14 residues. The CDR3 DNA reads as TGTGCCAGCAGTTACTTCCCCTGGGGTTCACCCCTCCACTTT. It translates to CASSYFPWGSPLHF.

This clonotype came up many times. This chain connects TRBV3-1 to TRBJ2-3, with D maybe TRBD1 (6 bases). The CDR3 sequence is 14 residues long. Germline lookup yields CDR1 LGHDT and CDR2 YNNKEL (reference sequence). V lost 1 base, J lost 3 bases, and 8 bases lay in between. In DNA form, the CDR3 reads TGTGCCAGCAGCCAAGTCGGGACAACAGATACGCAGTATTTT. Translating gives CASSQVGTTDTQYF.

This sequence joins TRBV6-1 and TRBJ2-3; D unresolved. CDR3 length: 16 amino acids. CDR1 and CDR2 (germline): MNHNS, SASEGT. Trimming took off 0 bases at V and 2 bases at J, with 12 bases between the two ends. The CDR3 region has the DNA TGTGCCAGCAGTGAAGCGGGGTGGTGGCTCACAGATACGCAGTATTTT. Encoded protein: CASSEAGWWLTDTQYF.

This clonotype was seen many times. The chain joins TRBV4-2 to TRBJ2-3; 7 nucleotides agree with TRBD2. V lost 0 bases and J lost 2; bases outside the gene matches: 11. Germline CDR1 and CDR2: LGHNA and YNFKEQ. The length of the CDR3 is 18 residues. The CDR3 spells CASSQDKGLNSNTDTQYF. DNA of the CDR3: TGTGCCAGCAGCCAAGATAAGGGACTAAATTCCAACACAGATACGCAGTATTTT.

This clonotype was counted only a few times. The rearrangement links TRBV28 to TRBJ2-7; TRBD2 aligns across 8 bases. Looked up from germline, CDR1 is MDHEN and CDR2 is SYDVKM. This CDR3 has 15 amino acids. The trim removed 4 bases at V and 4 bases at J, leaving 9 bases unmatched. CDR3 coding DNA: TGTGCCAGCAGTTCACGACTAGCGCAACGGTACGAGCAGTACTTC. This sequence encodes CASSSRLAQRYEQYF.

Remarks on this clonotype: Just one base apart from a much larger clone, this may be a read error. The V gene is TRBV25-1, the J gene TRBJ2-5; D remains ambiguous. CDR3 size: 14 residues. Germline V gene data show CDR1 as MGHDK and CDR2 as SYGVNS. Trimming took off 3 bases at V and 5 bases at J, with 13 bases between the two ends. DNA of the CDR3: TGTGCCAGCAGTGAGTTATTGGGGTCGGAGACCCAGTACTTC. It yields the protein CASSELLGSETQYF.